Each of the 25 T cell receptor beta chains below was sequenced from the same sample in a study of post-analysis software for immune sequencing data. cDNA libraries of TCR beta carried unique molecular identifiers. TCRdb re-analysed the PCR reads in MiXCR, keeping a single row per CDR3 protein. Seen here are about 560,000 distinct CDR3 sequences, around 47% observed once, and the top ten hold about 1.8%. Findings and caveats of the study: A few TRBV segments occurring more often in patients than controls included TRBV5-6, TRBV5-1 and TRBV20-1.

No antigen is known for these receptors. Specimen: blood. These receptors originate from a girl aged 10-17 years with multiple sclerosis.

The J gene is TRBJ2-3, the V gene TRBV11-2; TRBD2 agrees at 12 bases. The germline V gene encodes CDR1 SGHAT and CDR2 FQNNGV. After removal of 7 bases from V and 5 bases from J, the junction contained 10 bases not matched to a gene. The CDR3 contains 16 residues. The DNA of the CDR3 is TGTGCCAGCAACATGCTAGCGGGGGGGCTTGTAGATACGCAGTATTTT. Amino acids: CASNMLAGGLVDTQYF.

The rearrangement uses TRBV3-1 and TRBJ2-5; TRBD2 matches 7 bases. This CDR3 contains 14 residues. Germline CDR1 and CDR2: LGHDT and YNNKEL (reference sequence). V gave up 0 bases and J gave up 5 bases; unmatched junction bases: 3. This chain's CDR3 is CASSQEGGLETQYF. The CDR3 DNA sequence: TGTGCCAGCAGCCAAGAGGGAGGGCTGGAGACCCAGTACTTC.

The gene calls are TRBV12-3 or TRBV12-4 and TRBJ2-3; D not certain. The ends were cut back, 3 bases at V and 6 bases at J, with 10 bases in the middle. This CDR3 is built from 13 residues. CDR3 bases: TGTGCCAGCAGTTTTTCGGAAAAGGATACGCAGTATTTT. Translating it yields CASSFSEKDTQYF.

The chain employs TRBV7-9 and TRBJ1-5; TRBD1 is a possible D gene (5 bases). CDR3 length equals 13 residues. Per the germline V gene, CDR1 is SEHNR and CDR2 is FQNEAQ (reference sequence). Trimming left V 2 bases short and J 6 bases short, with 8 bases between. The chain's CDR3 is CASSLHQGQPQHF. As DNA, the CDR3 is TGTGCCAGCAGCTTACATCAGGGTCAGCCCCAGCATTTT.

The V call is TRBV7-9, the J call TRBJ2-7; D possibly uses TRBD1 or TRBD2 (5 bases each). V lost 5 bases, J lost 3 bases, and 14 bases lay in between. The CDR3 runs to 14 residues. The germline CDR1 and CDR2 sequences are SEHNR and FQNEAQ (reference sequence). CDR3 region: CASSRLGEVYEQYF. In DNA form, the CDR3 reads TGTGCCAGCAGCCGCCTGGGGGAAGTCTACGAGCAGTACTTC.

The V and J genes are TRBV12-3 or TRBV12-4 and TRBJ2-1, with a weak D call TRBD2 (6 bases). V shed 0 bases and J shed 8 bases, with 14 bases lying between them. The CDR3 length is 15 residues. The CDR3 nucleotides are TGTGCCAGCAGTTTAGCTCGGCTAGCGAACGATGAGCAGTTCTTC. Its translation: CASSLARLANDEQFF.

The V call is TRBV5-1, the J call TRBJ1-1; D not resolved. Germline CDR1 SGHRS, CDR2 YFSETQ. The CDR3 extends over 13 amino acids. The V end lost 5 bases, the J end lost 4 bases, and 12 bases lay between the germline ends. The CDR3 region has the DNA TGCGCCAGCAGAGAGAGCCTGACCACTGAAGCTTTCTTT. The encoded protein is CASRESLTTEAFF.

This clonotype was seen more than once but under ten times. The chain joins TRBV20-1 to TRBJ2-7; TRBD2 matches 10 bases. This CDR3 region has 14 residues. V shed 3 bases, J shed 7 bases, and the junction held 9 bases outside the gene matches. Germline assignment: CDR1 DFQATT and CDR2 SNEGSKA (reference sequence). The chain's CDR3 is CSASPSGRPTEQYF. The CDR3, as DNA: TGCAGTGCTAGTCCTAGCGGGAGACCCACGGAGCAGTACTTC.

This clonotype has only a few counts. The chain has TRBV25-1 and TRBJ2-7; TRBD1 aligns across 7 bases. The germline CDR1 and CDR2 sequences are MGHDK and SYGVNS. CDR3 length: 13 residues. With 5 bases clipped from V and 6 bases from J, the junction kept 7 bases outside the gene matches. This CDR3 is CASSLTGAAEQYF. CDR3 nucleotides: TGTGCCAGCAGTCTTACAGGGGCGGCCGAGCAGTACTTC.

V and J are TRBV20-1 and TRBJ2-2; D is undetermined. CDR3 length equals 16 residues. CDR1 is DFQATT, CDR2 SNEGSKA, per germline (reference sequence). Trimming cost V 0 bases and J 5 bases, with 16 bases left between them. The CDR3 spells CSARDKSRDLTGELFF. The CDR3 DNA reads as TGCAGTGCTAGAGATAAGTCCCGAGACTTGACCGGGGAGCTGTTTTTT.

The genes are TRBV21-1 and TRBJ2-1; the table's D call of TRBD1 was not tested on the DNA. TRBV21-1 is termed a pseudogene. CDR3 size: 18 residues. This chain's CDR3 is CASSTGRGDCSSYNEQFF. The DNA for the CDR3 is TGTGCCAGCAGTACAGGCAGGGGAGACTGTAGCTCCTACAATGAGCAGTTCTTC.

CDR3 loop: CASMGGASYEQYF. CDR3 bases: TGCGCCAGTATGGGGGGGGCCTCCTACGAGCAGTACTTC. This chain links TRBV5-1 with TRBJ2-7, with D perhaps matching TRBD2 (7 bases). The CDR3 loop spans 13 amino acids. V gave up 8 bases and J gave up 0 bases, with 12 bases separating them. CDR1 SGHRS and CDR2 YFSETQ come from the germline V gene.

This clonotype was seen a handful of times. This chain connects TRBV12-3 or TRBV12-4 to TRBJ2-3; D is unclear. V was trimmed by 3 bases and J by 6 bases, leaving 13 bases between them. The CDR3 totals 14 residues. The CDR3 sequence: CASSFFFVSDTQYF. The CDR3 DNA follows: TGTGCCAGCAGTTTCTTTTTCGTGAGCGATACGCAGTATTTT.

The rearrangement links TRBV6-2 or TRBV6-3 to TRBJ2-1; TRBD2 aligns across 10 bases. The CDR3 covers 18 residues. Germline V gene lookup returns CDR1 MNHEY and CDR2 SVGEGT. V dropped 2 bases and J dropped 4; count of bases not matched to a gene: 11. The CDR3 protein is CASSYLSALAGIYNEQFF. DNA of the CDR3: TGTGCCAGCAGTTACCTTTCTGCACTAGCGGGAATATACAATGAGCAGTTCTTC.

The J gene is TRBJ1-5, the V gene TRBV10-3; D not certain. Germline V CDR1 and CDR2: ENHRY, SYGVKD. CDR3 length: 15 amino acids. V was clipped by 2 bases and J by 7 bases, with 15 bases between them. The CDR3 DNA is TGTGCCATCAGTGAGGGCGAGACATTTGTCCAGCCCCAGCATTTT. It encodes CAISEGETFVQPQHF.

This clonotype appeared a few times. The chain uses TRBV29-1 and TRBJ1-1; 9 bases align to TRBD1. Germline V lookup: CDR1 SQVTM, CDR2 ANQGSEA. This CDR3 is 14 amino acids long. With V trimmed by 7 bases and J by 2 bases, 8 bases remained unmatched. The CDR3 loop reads CSARQGEGNTEAFF. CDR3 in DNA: TGCAGCGCTCGACAGGGGGAGGGAAACACTGAAGCTTTCTTT.

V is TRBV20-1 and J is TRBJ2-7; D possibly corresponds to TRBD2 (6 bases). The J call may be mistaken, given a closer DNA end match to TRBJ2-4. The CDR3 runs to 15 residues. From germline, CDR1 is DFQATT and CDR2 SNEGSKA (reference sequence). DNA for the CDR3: TGCAGTGCTAGTCGGACGGGAGTTGGCGAAAACATTCAGTACTTC. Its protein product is CSASRTGVGENIQYF.

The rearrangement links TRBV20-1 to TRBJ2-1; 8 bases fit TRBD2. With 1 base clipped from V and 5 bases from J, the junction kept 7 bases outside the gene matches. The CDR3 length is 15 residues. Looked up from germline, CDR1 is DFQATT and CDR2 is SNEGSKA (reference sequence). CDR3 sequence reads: CSARVYSGVNNEQFF. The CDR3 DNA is TGCAGTGCTAGAGTCTATAGCGGGGTAAACAATGAGCAGTTCTTC.

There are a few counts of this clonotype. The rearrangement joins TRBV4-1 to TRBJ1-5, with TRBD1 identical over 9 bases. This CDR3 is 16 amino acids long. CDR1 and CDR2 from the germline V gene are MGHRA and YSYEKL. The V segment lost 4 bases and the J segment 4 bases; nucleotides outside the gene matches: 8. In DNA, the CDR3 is TGCGCCAGCAGCCTCCAACAGGGGGCAGGGAATCAGCCCCAGCATTTT. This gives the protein CASSLQQGAGNQPQHF.

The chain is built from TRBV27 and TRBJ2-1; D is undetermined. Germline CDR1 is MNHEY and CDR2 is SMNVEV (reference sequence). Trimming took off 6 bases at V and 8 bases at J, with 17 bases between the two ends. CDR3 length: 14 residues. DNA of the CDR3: TGTGCCAGCAGGGGCGAACTTTCTCCCCATGAGCAGTTCTTC. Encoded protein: CASRGELSPHEQFF.

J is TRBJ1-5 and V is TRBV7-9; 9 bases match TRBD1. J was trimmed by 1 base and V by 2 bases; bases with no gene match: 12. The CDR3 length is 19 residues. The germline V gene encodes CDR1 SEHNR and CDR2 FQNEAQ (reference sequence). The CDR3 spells CASSLSPLTGGRSNQPQHF. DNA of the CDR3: TGTGCCAGCAGCTTATCACCGTTAACAGGGGGCAGGAGCAATCAGCCCCAGCATTTT.

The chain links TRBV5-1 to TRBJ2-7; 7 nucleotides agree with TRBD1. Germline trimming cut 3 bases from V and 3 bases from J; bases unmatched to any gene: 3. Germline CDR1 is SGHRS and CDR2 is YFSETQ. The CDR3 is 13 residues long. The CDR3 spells CASSWDRNYEQYF. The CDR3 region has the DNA TGCGCCAGCAGCTGGGACAGAAACTACGAGCAGTACTTC.

DNA for the CDR3: TGTGCCAGCAGTGCACTATGGACTGAAGCTTTCTTT. Translated, it gives CASSALWTEAFF. The gene calls are TRBV6-1 and TRBJ1-1; D not certain. This CDR3 is 12 amino acids long. Trimming took 4 bases from V and 5 from J, leaving 8 bases between them. Looked up from germline, CDR1 is MNHNS and CDR2 is SASEGT.

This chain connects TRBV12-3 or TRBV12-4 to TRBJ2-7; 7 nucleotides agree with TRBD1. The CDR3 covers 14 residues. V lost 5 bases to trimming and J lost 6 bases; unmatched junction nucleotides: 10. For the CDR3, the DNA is TGTGCCAGCAGTCCTGACAGGGTCAGGCGCGAGCAGTACTTC. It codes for CASSPDRVRREQYF.

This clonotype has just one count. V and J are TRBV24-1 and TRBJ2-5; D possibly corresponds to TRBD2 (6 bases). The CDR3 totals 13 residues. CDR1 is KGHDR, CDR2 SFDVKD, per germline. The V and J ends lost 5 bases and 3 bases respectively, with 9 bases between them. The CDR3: CATSGWREETQYF. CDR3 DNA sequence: TGTGCCACCAGTGGCTGGAGGGAAGAGACCCAGTACTTC.